A selection of T cell receptor beta chains follows, all from one sample in a study of T cell repertoires in cytomegalovirus infection. MiXCR was run by TCRdb on the reads, yielding one entry per CDR3 protein. Of approximately 150,000 distinct CDR3 sequences listed, roughly 17% are singletons. Sequenced material: CD8+ T cells from PBMCs. Source of these receptors: a human donor in good health (CMV status not recorded). Some clones in this sample may be carry-over from other donors' samples. Each CDR3 is given with its conserved first and last residue. The D gene is left open where the match is weak. Rows give clone size only sometimes, using once, few, many, or a class for an expanded clone.

d_call clone_size j_call v_call cdr3_aa cdr3_nt
NA NA TRBJ2-7 TRBV15 CATSRGYEQYF TGTGCCACCAGCAGAGGCTACGAGCAGTACTTC
TRBD1 NA TRBJ1-2 TRBV28 CASSFARQGSYGYTF TGTGCCAGCAGTTTCGCCCGACAGGGGTCCTATGGCTACACCTTC
NA NA TRBJ2-2 TRBV7-2 CASSYRVIGELFF TGTGCCAGCAGCTACAGGGTTATCGGGGAGCTGTTTTTT
TRBD2 many TRBJ2-1 TRBV7-8 CASSTTSGRVNEQFF TGTGCCAGCAGCACGACTAGCGGGAGGGTTAATGAGCAGTTCTTC
TRBD1 few TRBJ2-1 TRBV12-3/TRBV12-4 CASSPDRVSHEQFF TGTGCCAGCAGTCCGGACAGGGTCAGCCATGAGCAGTTCTTC
NA NA TRBJ2-1 TRBV6-4 CARTRVKDEQFF TGTGCCAGAACTAGGGTCAAGGATGAGCAGTTCTTC
NA few TRBJ2-7 TRBV4-1 CASSQVAYSSYEQYF TGCGCCAGCAGCCAAGTCGCTTACAGCTCCTACGAGCAGTACTTC
TRBD2 NA TRBJ2-1 TRBV20-1 CSARGSGVYNEQFF TGCAGTGCTAGAGGGAGCGGGGTCTACAATGAGCAGTTCTTC
NA NA TRBJ2-7 TRBV7-9 CASSLGAYSSSYEQYF TGTGCCAGCAGCTTAGGGGCTTATTCAAGCTCCTACGAGCAGTACTTC
NA few TRBJ1-1 TRBV7-8 CASSIEGGYGTEAFF TGTGCCAGCAGTATAGAGGGTGGGTACGGCACTGAAGCTTTCTTT
TRBD1 many TRBJ2-3 TRBV7-8 CASSYQGANTQYF TGTGCCAGCAGCTACCAGGGGGCGAATACGCAGTATTTT
NA few TRBJ2-7 TRBV20-1 CSARGELDYEQYF TGCAGTGCTAGAGGTGAGCTGGACTACGAGCAGTACTTC
NA NA TRBJ2-2 TRBV15 CATSRVDSPNTGELFF TGTGCCACCAGCAGAGTTGACAGTCCGAACACCGGGGAGCTGTTTTTT
TRBD1 NA TRBJ1-5 TRBV7-9 CASSLSGQGRNQPQHF TGTGCCAGCAGCTTATCGGGACAGGGTCGCAATCAGCCCCAGCATTTT
TRBD2 NA TRBJ2-2 TRBV2 CARSPRGGSNTGELFF TGTGCCAGGTCCCCACGGGGGGGCTCGAACACCGGGGAGCTGTTTTTT
TRBD1 NA TRBJ2-2 TRBV5-1 CASSIRQGTNTGELFF TGCGCCAGCAGCATCAGACAGGGAACGAACACCGGGGAGCTGTTTTTT
NA few TRBJ1-2 TRBV4-3 CASSPTLGGYGYTF TGCGCCAGCAGCCCGACGCTAGGAGGGTATGGCTACACCTTC
NA few TRBJ1-5 TRBV27 CASSLGPPNQPQHF TGTGCCAGCAGCCTAGGCCCTCCCAATCAGCCCCAGCATTTT
TRBD2 NA TRBJ2-3 TRBV28 CASSLLLAGDSSTDTQYF TGTGCCAGCAGTTTGTTACTAGCGGGGGACTCTAGCACAGATACGCAGTATTTT
TRBD1 few TRBJ2-7 TRBV4-2 CASSPGTGSSYEQYF TGTGCCAGCAGTCCCGGGACAGGGTCTTCCTACGAGCAGTACTTC
TRBD2 few TRBJ2-1 TRBV15 CATSRKASGRLNNEQFF TGTGCCACCAGCAGGAAAGCTAGCGGGAGGCTGAACAATGAGCAGTTCTTC
TRBD2 few TRBJ2-1 TRBV28 CASKGVGAGEDEQFF TGTGCCAGCAAGGGGGTAGGAGCGGGAGAGGATGAGCAGTTCTTC
TRBD1 NA TRBJ2-1 TRBV6-2/TRBV6-3 CASSGPGQRITSYNEQFF TGTGCCAGCAGTGGACCGGGACAGAGAATCACCTCCTACAATGAGCAGTTCTTC
NA NA TRBJ2-6 TRBV7-9 CASSFSSISGANVLTF TGTGCCAGCAGCTTTTCATCCATCTCTGGGGCCAACGTCCTGACTTTC
NA many TRBJ1-5 TRBV7-2 CASRDGVGSNQPQHF TGTGCCAGCAGGGACGGGGTGGGAAGCAATCAGCCCCAGCATTTT
TRBD2 few TRBJ2-1 TRBV29-1 CSVEDGAGGHYNEQFF TGCAGCGTTGAAGATGGAGCGGGAGGGCACTACAATGAGCAGTTCTTC
TRBD1 many TRBJ1-5 TRBV15 CATSGTGGNQPQHF TGTGCCACCAGCGGGACAGGAGGCAATCAGCCCCAGCATTTT
NA few TRBJ2-1 TRBV24-1 CATSDLSGDEQFF TGTGCCACCAGTGATTTGTCTGGGGATGAGCAGTTCTTC
NA few TRBJ2-7 TRBV7-4 CASSPPPSYEQYF TGTGCCAGCAGCCCCCCTCCGAGCTACGAGCAGTACTTC